This TCR beta chain was captured in a study of blood T cell repertoires in COVID-19. For the study at large: Researchers got acute and convalescent COVID-19 samples from the United States, Italy and Spain. Sources were T cells, B-cell-depleted T cells, or PBMCs; the material itself was cDNA or gDNA.

CDR1 and CDR2 (germline): LNHDA, SQIVND (reference sequence). CDR3 length: 15 residues. With 5 bases removed from V and 2 bases from J, the gap between germline ends came to 14 bases. Sequencing used immunoSEQ multiplex PCR; TCRdb keeps in-frame clones, though not all of them. The sample contains around 100,000 clones, approximately 80% of which appear only once. The material sequenced was peripheral blood. The rearrangement joins TRBV19 to TRBJ2-3, with a tentative D call TRBD2 (6 bases). The sequence was collected from a man in his forties or fifties with active or convalescent COVID-19. The DNA of the CDR3 is TGTGCCAGTAGTGGGTTGGAGGGCCCCACAGATACGCAGTATTTT. This translates into CASSGLEGPTDTQYF.